This T cell receptor (beta chain) was recorded in a study of T cells in Graves' hyperthyroidism and ophthalmopathy. Germline V gene data show CDR1 as MNHEY and CDR2 as SVGEGT. V trimming: 6 bases; J trimming: 6 bases; junction bases outside the gene matches: 13. The CDR3 totals 15 residues. Amplification yielded TCR beta CDR3 regions, with RNA transcripts as the source. RT-PCR in the first round (using the HTBI primer set) targeted the TCR CDR3. TCRdb redid the calling of the multiplex PCR reads with MiXCR, one entry per CDR3 protein. The data show 620,000 or so distinct CDR3 sequences, with around 15% seen just once and 9.5% to 15% held by the top ten.

The chain is built from TRBV6-2 or TRBV6-3 and TRBJ2-7; 8 nucleotides agree with TRBD2. The clonotype originates from a woman aged 45 to 65 with Graves' ophthalmopathy. Sequenced sample: blood. The DNA for the CDR3 is TGTGCCAGCAGGAGAAAAGCGGGAGAGGGTTCCGAGCAGTACTTC. Its protein is CASRRKAGEGSEQYF.